This paragraph reports one T cell receptor beta chain. Its binding antigen is unknown. Base qualities are missing; no much larger clone stands one base away. In light of the paper, this sample's time point label describes: baseline before first vaccination. Vaccinee samples were obtained from the UK trials COV001 and COV002, which included a single-blind randomized controlled phase 2/3 trial of AZD1222 (ChAdOx1 nCoV-19) in healthy adults. For TCRbeta chain sequencing, PBMC samples were collected from trial participants at day 0 and at day 28 after the second dose. The CDR3 regions of human TCRbeta chains were analyzed by immunosequencing. Under the source paper's analysis protocol: Repertoire TCRs were checked for matches against a reference library of SARS-CoV-2-specific TCRs that had been generated using the MIRA antigen-specificity platform. Breadth was defined as the fraction of unique TCRs that were SARS-CoV-2-associated, and depth was defined as the fraction of total T cells that were SARS-CoV-2-associated. Using the MIRA data, each spike-specific TCR was mapped to the spike region that the TCR reacts to and placed in a CD4 or CD8 class. Log10-transformed breadth and depth values were compared by one-way ANOVA with Sidak's multiple comparisons tests. TCRdb took over this immuneACCESS table, retaining in-frame rearrangements with V and J assigned. Such tables are incomplete; in checked studies, under half of the missing clones stem from an unresolved V gene, and the remainder is unexplained. The DNA was the basis for D and trimming; V, J and clone size are from that table. For this sample the table gives about 180,000 clones, of which approximately 90% were detected only once. 2.5% to 3.5% of the sample belongs to the ten largest clones.

The data were obtained in a study of T cell responses to AZD1222 COVID-19 vaccine listed by TCRdb under 2021. With regard to the full study: AZD1222 recipients whose second dose came at about 4 weeks and those whose second dose came at about 12 weeks were combined into one group, since spike-specific TCR depth and breadth did not differ between the two schedules. TCR sequencing covered fewer than 250 trial participants: about 210 given two doses of AZD1222 and approximately 26 given two doses of MenACWY control vaccine. Enrollment into the trials was organized by age into subgroups of 18-55, 56-69 and 70-plus years, and those subgroups contained approximately 160, 26 and 62 TCR-sequenced participants, respectively.

What the research found in general, with its limitations: CD4 TCRs associated with the vaccine covered the entire spike protein, and the dominant responses were in regions 160-218 and 743-854. The 56-69-year group was small, and its depth increase did not reach significance, likely because of low power. Reportedly, almost half of the unique spike-specific TCRs recognized epitopes lying outside the regions that are mutated in the B.1.351 and B.1.1.7 variants. Most participants were white British and females outnumbered males, and the authors suggested that clonal diversity may have been underestimated. Conclusions about previously exposed vaccinees are limited because only 6 or 7 AZD1222 recipients were SARS-CoV-2 seropositive at baseline. After two AZD1222 doses, spike-specific TCR breadth and depth were significantly higher than at day 0 and than in MenACWY recipients. No day 14 peak-response samples were available, so repertoires were characterized only after the peak T cell response.

The origin of this receptor is an adult in good health. The sequencing used peripheral blood, collected on day 0 of AZD1222 vaccination.

The encoded CDR3 is CASSQETGGAYNEQFF. Read as DNA, the sequence is TGCGCCAGCAGTCAAGAGACAGGGGGCGCCTACAATGAGCAGTTCTTC. The rearrangement combines TRBV23-1 with TRBJ2-1, with 10 junctional bases fitting TRBD1. TRBV23-1 belongs to the ORF category, with a function that is uncertain. The germline V and J ends show losses of 2 bases and 2 bases respectively, and no gene match explains 3 bases of the junction. The CDR3, from cysteine to phenylalanine, totals 16 residues. This entry keeps only the CDR3 DNA: 48 bases, framed from base 1.